The rows below give T cell receptor beta chains drawn from one sample of a study of cytomegalovirus exposure and HLA in healthy donors. Method: immunoSEQ multiplex PCR; TCRdb's copy keeps in-frame clones and lacks some. The sample lists about 140,000 clones, more than 70% occurring once. The source material was PBMCs. These receptors originate from a man younger than 30 in good health and CMV-seropositive. The CDR3 runs from the conserved cysteine through the conserved F or W. Each record gives: CDR3 DNA, CDR3 protein, V gene, clone size, J gene, D gene. The D gene is left open where the match is weak. Some rows have no size entry. The others give once, few or many, or a class for an expanded clone.

TGTGCCTCCGACCACACTAGAAACACCATATATTTT	CASDHTRNTIYF	TRBV30	NA	TRBJ1-3	NA
TGTGCCAGCAGTTTGTTTCAGGGCAACTATGGCTACACCTTC	CASSLFQGNYGYTF	TRBV28	NA	TRBJ1-2	NA
TGTGATGGCAGGAGCACAGATACGCAGTATTTT	CDGRSTDTQYF	TRBV18	NA	TRBJ2-3	NA
TGTGCCAGCAGCCCCGATCCAGGGGCGAGAGGCGAGACCCAGTACTTC	CASSPDPGARGETQYF	TRBV7-8	NA	TRBJ2-5	NA
TGCAGCGTTGACCTCGGGATGGGATCCTACGAGCAGTACTTC	CSVDLGMGSYEQYF	TRBV29-1	NA	TRBJ2-7	NA
TGCGCCAGCAGTTCGGGACAGGGACTGATGAACACTGAAGCTTTCTTT	CASSSGQGLMNTEAFF	TRBV5-1	NA	TRBJ1-1	TRBD1
TGTGCCACCAGCATGGGCAGGGGTTACGTCAAAAACATTCAGTACTTC	CATSMGRGYVKNIQYF	TRBV15	NA	TRBJ2-4	NA
TGCGCCAGCACGGGGGGCTACAGCGGACCGTTCTACAATGAGCAGTTCTTC	CASTGGYSGPFYNEQFF	TRBV10-2	once	TRBJ2-1	NA
TGTGCCAGCAGTAGGACACCCGGGGACACGAATAGGAGAGCTTTCTTT	CASSRTPGDTNRRAFF	TRBV2	few	TRBJ1-1	NA
TGCGCCAGCAGCTTGGAAGGGGTCGGGGAGCTGTTTTTT	CASSLEGVGELFF	TRBV5-1	NA	TRBJ2-2	NA
TGTGCCAGCAGCTTGGTACAGGCAAATCAGCCCCAGCATTTT	CASSLVQANQPQHF	TRBV5-5	NA	TRBJ1-5	NA
TGTGCCAGCACCCGGACTAGCTACACCGGGGAGCTGTTTTTT	CASTRTSYTGELFF	TRBV28	NA	TRBJ2-2	TRBD2
TGCGCCAGCAGCTTGGCCTTAGCGAGCGGGGAGCTGTTTTTT	CASSLALASGELFF	TRBV5-1	NA	TRBJ2-2	NA
TGTGCCAGCAGCATGCGGGTGGAAGAGACCCAGTACTTC	CASSMRVEETQYF	TRBV6-5	NA	TRBJ2-5	NA
TGCGCCAGCAGCCAAGATAGAACTAGCGCCTTCAATGAGCAGTTCTTC	CASSQDRTSAFNEQFF	TRBV4-1	NA	TRBJ2-1	TRBD2
TGTGCCTGGGGAAGGACAGCCACTAATGAAAAACTGTTTTTT	CAWGRTATNEKLFF	TRBV30	few	TRBJ1-4	NA
TGTGCCTGTGAAGGTCGGCAGGGCAATCAGCCCCAGCATTTT	CACEGRQGNQPQHF	TRBV30	NA	TRBJ1-5	NA
TGTGCCAGCAGCTTGATTGGACTAGCGGGAGAATCCTACGAGCAGTACTTC	CASSLIGLAGESYEQYF	TRBV5-4	once	TRBJ2-7	TRBD2